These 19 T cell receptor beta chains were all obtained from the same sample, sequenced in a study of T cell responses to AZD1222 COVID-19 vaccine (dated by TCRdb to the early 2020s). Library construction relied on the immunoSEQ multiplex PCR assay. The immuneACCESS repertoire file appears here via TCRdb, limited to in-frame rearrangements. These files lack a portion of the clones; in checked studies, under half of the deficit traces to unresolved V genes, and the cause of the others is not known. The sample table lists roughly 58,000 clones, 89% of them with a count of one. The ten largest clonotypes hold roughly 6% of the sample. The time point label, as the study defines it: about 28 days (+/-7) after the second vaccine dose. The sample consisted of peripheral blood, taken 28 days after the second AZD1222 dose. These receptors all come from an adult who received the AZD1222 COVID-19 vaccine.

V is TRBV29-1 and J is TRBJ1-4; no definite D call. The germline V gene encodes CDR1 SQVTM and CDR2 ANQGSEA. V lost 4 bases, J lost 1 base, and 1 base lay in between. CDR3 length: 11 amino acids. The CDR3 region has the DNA TGCAGCGTTGTAACTAATGAAAAACTGTTTTTT. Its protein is CSVVTNEKLFF.

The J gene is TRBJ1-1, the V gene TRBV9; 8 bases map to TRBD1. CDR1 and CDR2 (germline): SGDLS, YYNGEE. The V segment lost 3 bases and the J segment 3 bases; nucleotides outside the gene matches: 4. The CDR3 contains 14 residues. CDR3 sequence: CASSATGGHTEAFF. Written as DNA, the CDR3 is TGTGCCAGCAGCGCCACAGGGGGACACACTGAAGCTTTCTTT.

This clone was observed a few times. Written as DNA, the CDR3 is TGTGCCAGCAGCCCCCGGAGGGGGCTTCTGAACACTGAAGCTTTCTTT. Translating gives CASSPRRGLLNTEAFF. This rearrangement joins TRBV7-9 to TRBJ1-1; TRBD1 aligns across 7 bases. Unmatched junction bases numbered 9, after V lost 5 bases and J lost 0 bases. CDR1 and CDR2 from the germline V gene are SEHNR and FQNEAQ (reference sequence). The CDR3 consists of 16 residues.

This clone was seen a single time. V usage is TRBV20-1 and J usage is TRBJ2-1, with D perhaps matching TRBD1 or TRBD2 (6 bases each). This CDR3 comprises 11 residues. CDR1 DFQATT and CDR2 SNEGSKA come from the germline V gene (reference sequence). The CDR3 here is CGGRFYNEQFF. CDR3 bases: TGCGGGGGGCGATTTTACAATGAGCAGTTCTTC.

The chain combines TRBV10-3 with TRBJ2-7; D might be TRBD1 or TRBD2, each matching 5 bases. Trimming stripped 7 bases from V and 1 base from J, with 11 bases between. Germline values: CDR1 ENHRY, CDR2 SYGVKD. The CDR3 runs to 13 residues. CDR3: CAIMGRLSYEQYF. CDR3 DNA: TGTGCCATCATGGGACGACTTTCCTACGAGCAGTACTTC.

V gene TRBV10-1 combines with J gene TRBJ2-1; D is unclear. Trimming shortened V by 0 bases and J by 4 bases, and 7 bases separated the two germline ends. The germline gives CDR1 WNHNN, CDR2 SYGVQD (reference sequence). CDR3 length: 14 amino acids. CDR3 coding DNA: TGCGCCAGCAGTGAGTCGAATGGGTACAATGAGCAGTTCTTC. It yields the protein CASSESNGYNEQFF.

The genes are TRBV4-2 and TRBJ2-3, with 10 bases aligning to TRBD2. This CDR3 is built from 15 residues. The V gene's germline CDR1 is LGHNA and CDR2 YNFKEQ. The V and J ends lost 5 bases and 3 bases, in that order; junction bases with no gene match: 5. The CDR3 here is CASSFLAGATDTQYF. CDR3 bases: TGTGCCAGCAGCTTCCTAGCGGGGGCGACAGATACGCAGTATTTT.

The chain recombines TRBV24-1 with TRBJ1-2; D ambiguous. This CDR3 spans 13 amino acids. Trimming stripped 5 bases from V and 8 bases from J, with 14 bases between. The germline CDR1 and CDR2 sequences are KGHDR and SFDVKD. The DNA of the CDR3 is TGTGCCACCAGTGGGGCATTCTCGAAGGGCTACACCTTC. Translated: CATSGAFSKGYTF.

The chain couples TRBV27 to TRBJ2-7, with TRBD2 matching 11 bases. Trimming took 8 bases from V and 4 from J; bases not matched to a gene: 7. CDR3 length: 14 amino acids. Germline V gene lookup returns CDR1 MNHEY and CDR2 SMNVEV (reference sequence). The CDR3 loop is CASGPSGRQYEQYF. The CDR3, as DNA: TGTGCCAGCGGGCCTAGCGGGAGGCAGTACGAGCAGTACTTC.

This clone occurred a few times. The CDR3 region is CASSSLGAGDEQYF. The DNA of the CDR3 is TGTGCCAGTAGCTCTCTGGGGGCGGGCGACGAGCAGTACTTC. The chain is built from TRBV19 and TRBJ2-7; tentative D call: TRBD1 (6 bases). V lost 6 bases and J lost 5, with 17 bases in between. The CDR3 totals 14 residues. The germline V gene encodes CDR1 LNHDA and CDR2 SQIVND (reference sequence).

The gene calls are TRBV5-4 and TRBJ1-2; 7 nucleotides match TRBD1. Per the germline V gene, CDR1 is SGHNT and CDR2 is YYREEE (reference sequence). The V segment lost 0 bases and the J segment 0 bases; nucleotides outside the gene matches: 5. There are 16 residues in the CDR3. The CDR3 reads CASSLDRGPANYGYTF. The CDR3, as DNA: TGTGCCAGCAGCTTGGACAGGGGTCCAGCTAACTATGGCTACACCTTC.

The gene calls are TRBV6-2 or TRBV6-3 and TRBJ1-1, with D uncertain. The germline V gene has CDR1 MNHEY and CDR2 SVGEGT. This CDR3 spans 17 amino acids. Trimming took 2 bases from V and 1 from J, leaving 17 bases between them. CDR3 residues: CASSYPPGQAPNTEAFF. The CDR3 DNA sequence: TGTGCCAGCAGTTACCCGCCCGGCCAGGCTCCGAACACTGAAGCTTTCTTT.

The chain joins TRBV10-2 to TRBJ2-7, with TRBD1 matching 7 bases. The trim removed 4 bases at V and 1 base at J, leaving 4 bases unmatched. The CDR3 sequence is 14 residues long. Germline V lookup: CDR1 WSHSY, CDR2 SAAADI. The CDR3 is CASSAGQVSYEQYF. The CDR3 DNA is TGCGCCAGCAGTGCTGGACAGGTTTCCTACGAGCAGTACTTC.

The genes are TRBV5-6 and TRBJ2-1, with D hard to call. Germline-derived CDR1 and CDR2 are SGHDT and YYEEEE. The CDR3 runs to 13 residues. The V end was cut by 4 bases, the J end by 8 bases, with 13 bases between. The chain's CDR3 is CASSPIFFYEQFF. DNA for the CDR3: TGTGCCAGCAGCCCTATCTTTTTCTATGAGCAGTTCTTC.

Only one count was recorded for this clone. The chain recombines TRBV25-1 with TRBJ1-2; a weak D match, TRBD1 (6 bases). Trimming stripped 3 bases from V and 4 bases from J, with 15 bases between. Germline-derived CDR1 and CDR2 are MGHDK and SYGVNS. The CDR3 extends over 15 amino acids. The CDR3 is CASSDQDRYTYGYTF. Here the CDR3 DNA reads TGTGCCAGCAGTGACCAAGACAGGTATACCTATGGCTACACCTTC.

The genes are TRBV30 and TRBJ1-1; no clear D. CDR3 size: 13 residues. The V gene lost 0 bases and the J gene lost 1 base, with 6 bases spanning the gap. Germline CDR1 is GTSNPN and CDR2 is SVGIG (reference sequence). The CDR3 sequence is CAWSVQENTEAFF. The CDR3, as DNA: TGTGCCTGGAGTGTGCAGGAGAACACTGAAGCTTTCTTT.

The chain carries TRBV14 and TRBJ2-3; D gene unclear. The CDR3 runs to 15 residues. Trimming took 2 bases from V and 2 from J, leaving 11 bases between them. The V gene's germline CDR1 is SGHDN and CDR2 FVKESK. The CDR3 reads CASSQTRAFTDTQYF. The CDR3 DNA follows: TGTGCCAGCAGCCAAACAAGGGCTTTCACAGATACGCAGTATTTT.

The CDR3 DNA follows: TGCGCCAGCAGCTTGGGGGTCGGGGGTTACGGAAACACCATATATTTT. Its protein is CASSLGVGGYGNTIYF. The chain carries TRBV5-1 and TRBJ1-3; the D gene is possibly TRBD1 (5 bases). V lost 0 bases to trimming and J lost 4 bases, with 14 bases between them. CDR3 length equals 16 residues. Germline CDR1 and CDR2: SGHRS and YFSETQ.

The CDR3 protein is CASSPVGEKVVDEQYF. The CDR3 region has the DNA TGTGCCAGCAGCCCAGTAGGGGAGAAGGTGGTGGACGAGCAGTACTTC. The genes are TRBV7-2 and TRBJ2-7; D possibly uses TRBD1 or TRBD2 (5 bases each). The germline V gene has CDR1 SGHTA and CDR2 FQGNSA. There are 16 residues in the CDR3. The V end was cut by 5 bases, the J end by 5 bases, with 22 bases between.